The 21 T cell receptor beta chains below were found in one sample sequenced in a study of T cells in Graves' hyperthyroidism and ophthalmopathy. The TCR beta CDR3 regions underwent amplification using RNA transcripts as the source. TCR CDR3 underwent first-round RT-PCR with the HTBI primer set. Each CDR3 protein gets one entry after TCRdb re-called the multiplex PCR reads with MiXCR. The sample includes around 300,000 distinct CDR3 sequences, about 13% of them seen just once. Sequenced: blood. These receptors were collected from a woman between 35 and 50 years old with Graves' ophthalmopathy.

This clonotype was observed at least ten times. For the CDR3, the DNA is TGTGCCAGCAGCTTTTATAGCGACACCGGGGAGCTGTTTTTT. Translated, it gives CASSFYSDTGELFF. This chain connects TRBV11-3 to TRBJ2-2, with a weak D call TRBD2 (5 bases). V was shortened by 3 bases and J by 3 bases, with 8 bases between the two germline ends. CDR3 length: 14 residues. Germline V gene lookup returns CDR1 SGHNT and CDR2 YENEEA.

A single count supports this clonotype. This may be a read error: a much more frequent sequence differs by one nucleotide. The V call is TRBV14, the J call TRBJ1-5, with D uncertain. The CDR3 is 12 amino acids. The V gene lost 4 bases and the J gene lost 9 bases, with 10 bases spanning the gap. The germline CDR1 and CDR2 sequences are SGHDN and FVKESK. Here the CDR3 reads CASSRLFGPQHF. The DNA for the CDR3 is TGTGCCAGCAGCCGACTGTTTGGGCCCCAGCATTTT.

This clonotype was picked up many times. The junction shows a germline mismatch at one end, possibly a read error. The chain links TRBV28 to TRBJ1-5; D is uncertain. This CDR3 is 14 amino acids long. Germline V gene lookup returns CDR1 MDHEN and CDR2 SYDVKM. DNA of the CDR3: TGTGCCAGCAGTTTGAGTGGCTATAATCAACCCCAGCATTTT. It yields the protein CASSLSGYNQPQHF.

This clonotype has more than one count but fewer than ten. With a much larger clone just one base away, this may be a read error. The rearrangement links TRBV27 to TRBJ1-6, with a tentative D call TRBD1 (6 bases). Per the germline V gene, CDR1 is MNHEY and CDR2 is SMNVEV (reference sequence). CDR3 length: 13 residues. The CDR3 sequence: CTSQWTATSPLHF. The CDR3 bases are TGTACCAGCCAGTGGACAGCGACTTCACCCCTCCACTTT.

In this sample, this clonotype turned up a few times. This chain connects TRBV29-1 to TRBJ1-2, with TRBD1 identical over 10 bases. The germline CDR1 and CDR2 sequences are SQVTM and ANQGSEA. The CDR3 has 12 amino acids. The junction had 3 bases not matched to a gene; V was cut back by 7 bases and J by 4 bases. The CDR3 region has the DNA TGCAGCGCCGGGGACAGGGGCTATGGCTACACCTTC. Translated: CSAGDRGYGYTF.

This clonotype has more than one count but fewer than ten. The chain has TRBV29-1 and TRBJ1-2, with D uncertain. Trimming removed 3 bases at V and 3 bases at J, with 11 bases between. Germline V gene sequence: CDR1 SQVTM, CDR2 ANQGSEA. The CDR3 length is 13 residues. The CDR3 spells CSVESPTHYGYTF. In DNA, the CDR3 is TGCAGCGTTGAGTCTCCGACGCACTATGGCTACACCTTC.

This clonotype was counted a few times. The chain joins TRBV5-1 to TRBJ1-2; a weak D match, TRBD1 (5 bases). The V gene lost 4 bases and the J gene lost 1 base, with 17 bases spanning the gap. This CDR3 spans 16 amino acids. CDR1 SGHRS and CDR2 YFSETQ come from the germline V gene. The CDR3 DNA follows: TGCGCCAGCAGCAGCACTGACAGACCCTATAACTATGGCTACACCTTC. This gives the protein CASSSTDRPYNYGYTF.

The rearrangement joins TRBV7-9 to TRBJ2-1; TRBD1 aligns across 9 bases. Germline V gives CDR1 SEHNR, CDR2 FQNEAQ (reference sequence). V was pared by 2 bases and J by 3 bases, with 5 bases of the junction left unmatched. The CDR3 extends over 16 amino acids. CDR3 amino acids: CASSLNRGLNYNEQFF. In nucleotides, the CDR3 is TGTGCCAGCAGCTTAAACAGGGGGCTAAACTACAATGAGCAGTTCTTC.

At least ten counts were recorded for this clonotype. The gene calls are TRBV7-2 and TRBJ2-2; no definite D call. CDR1 and CDR2 from the germline V gene are SGHTA and FQGNSA. V lost 1 base and J lost 7, with 4 bases in between. This CDR3 is 12 amino acids long. DNA for the CDR3: TGTGCCAGCAGCTTAGAAGTCGGGGAGCTGTTTTTT. Amino acids: CASSLEVGELFF.

This clonotype was observed at least ten times. CDR3 DNA: TGTGCCAGTACCGGGACCTCATATAGCAATCAGCCCCAGCATTTT. The encoded protein is CASTGTSYSNQPQHF. The chain carries TRBV19 and TRBJ1-5, with a weak D call TRBD1 (5 bases). Germline values: CDR1 LNHDA, CDR2 SQIVND (reference sequence). The length of the CDR3 is 15 residues. V lost 7 bases to trimming and J lost 0 bases, with 13 bases between them.

In its sample, this clonotype was seen a few times. This chain uses TRBV4-1 with TRBJ2-3; D is perhaps TRBD1 (6 bases). Germline V gene sequence: CDR1 MGHRA, CDR2 YSYEKL. The CDR3 is made up of 14 amino acids. V lost 6 bases, J lost 4 bases, and 14 bases lay in between. This CDR3 reads CASSFRTASDTQYF. In DNA form, the CDR3 reads TGCGCCAGCAGTTTCCGGACAGCGTCAGATACGCAGTATTTT.

In this sample, this clonotype turned up many times. The chain employs TRBV20-1 and TRBJ1-3; perhaps TRBD1 as D (5 bases). Looked up from germline, CDR1 is DFQATT and CDR2 is SNEGSKA (reference sequence). The CDR3 is 13 amino acids. V was pared by 4 bases and J by 4 bases, with 11 bases between. The CDR3, as DNA: TGCAGTGCTACAGGGCCGCAAGGAAACACCATATATTTT. The encoded protein is CSATGPQGNTIYF.

This clonotype appeared many times. V usage is TRBV28 and J usage is TRBJ1-2, with 7 bases identical to TRBD1. Germline CDR1 reads MDHEN; CDR2 reads SYDVKM. The junction had 4 bases not matched to a gene; V was cut back by 2 bases and J by 7 bases. This CDR3 is built from 13 residues. The CDR3 protein is CASSLRQGSGYTF. CDR3 nucleotides: TGTGCCAGCAGTTTACGACAGGGTAGTGGCTACACCTTC.

This clonotype was detected many times. The V and J genes are TRBV6-1 and TRBJ1-3; D gene unclear. Germline V gene lookup returns CDR1 MNHNS and CDR2 SASEGT. This CDR3 region has 17 residues. V lost 5 bases to trimming and J lost 0 bases, with 17 bases between them. CDR3 amino acids: CASSRTAPASSGNTIYF. The CDR3, as DNA: TGTGCCAGCAGTCGTACGGCCCCGGCGAGCTCTGGAAACACCATATATTTT.

This clonotype was seen a handful of times. The rearrangement joins TRBV15 to TRBJ2-6; TRBD1 might be the D (7 bases). Germline lookup yields CDR1 LNHNV and CDR2 YYDKDF (reference sequence). The CDR3 loop spans 18 amino acids. Deletions cut 5 bases from V and 0 bases from J, with 17 bases between. DNA of the CDR3: TGTGCCACCAGCTCTCTGGCAGGGGGGTTCTCTGGGGCCAACGTCCTGACTTTC. Translated, it gives CATSSLAGGFSGANVLTF.

This clonotype occurred many times. The chain links TRBV11-2 to TRBJ2-7, with D hard to call. Trimming took 8 bases from V and 7 from J, leaving 18 bases between them. Per germline, CDR1 SGHAT and CDR2 FQNNGV. This CDR3 has 13 amino acids. In nucleotides, the CDR3 is TGTGCCAGCTCCTGGAGCGCCTTGGGGGAGCAGTACTTC. It translates to CASSWSALGEQYF.

This clonotype was seen many times. The genes are TRBV11-2 and TRBJ1-6, with 8 bases fitting TRBD1. V lost 5 bases to trimming and J lost 9 bases; unmatched junction nucleotides: 9. This CDR3 region has 15 residues. Germline assignment: CDR1 SGHAT and CDR2 FQNNGV. The CDR3 DNA follows: TGTGCCAGCAGCCTCCCAGGGGGCATATCTTCACCCCTCCACTTT. Translation: CASSLPGGISSPLHF.

The V call is TRBV24-1, the J call TRBJ2-5; D is unclear. The V gene's germline CDR1 is KGHDR and CDR2 SFDVKD. The CDR3 totals 15 residues. Trimming left V 4 bases short and J 1 base short, with 12 bases between. CDR3 sequence (DNA): TGTGCCACCAGTGACCCTGAAGGGATCCAAGAGACCCAGTACTTC. Its protein product is CATSDPEGIQETQYF.

The chain uses TRBV19 and TRBJ2-4, with D uncertain. V shed 5 bases and J shed 1 base, with 6 bases lying between them. Per germline, CDR1 LNHDA and CDR2 SQIVND (reference sequence). The CDR3 runs to 13 residues. CDR3 DNA: TGTGCCAGTAGTTCCCAGGCCAAAAACATTCAGTACTTC. As protein: CASSSQAKNIQYF.

This clonotype was seen many times. CDR3 sequence (DNA): TGTGCCAGCTCACCATCCGTCGGGCGCACTGAAGCTTTCTTT. It is translated as CASSPSVGRTEAFF. V and J are TRBV18 and TRBJ1-1; D is uncertain. Trimming took off 2 bases at V and 4 bases at J, with 11 bases between the two ends. The CDR3 covers 14 residues. Germline CDR1 reads KGHSH; CDR2 reads LQKENI.

This clonotype was observed at least ten times. V is TRBV19 and J is TRBJ2-3, with a tentative D call TRBD2 (5 bases). Germline assignment: CDR1 LNHDA and CDR2 SQIVND (reference sequence). The CDR3 contains 16 residues. V was pared by 4 bases and J by 2 bases, with 16 bases between. Here the CDR3 DNA reads TGTGCCAGTAGTACCCTTATGACGGGGTACACAGATACGCAGTATTTT. Encoded protein: CASSTLMTGYTDTQYF. The full variable domain, completed using reference TRBV19 and TRBJ2-3, is DGGITQSPKYLFRKEGQNVTLSCEQNLNHDAMYWYRQDPGQGLRLIYYSQIVNDFQKGDIAEGYSVSREKKESFPLTVTSAQKNPTAFYLCASSTLMTGYTDTQYFGPGTRLTVL.